These 3 T cell receptor beta chains share one sample of origin, sequenced in a study of cytomegalovirus exposure and HLA in healthy donors. PCR was performed using 60 Vbeta and 13 Jbeta primers. Measured with immunoSEQ multiplex PCR; TCRdb has only the in-frame clones, and not every one. The repertoire holds about 140,000 clones, around 85% seen once, with approximately 8.2% in the top ten. The sequenced sample consisted of PBMCs. The receptors stem from a woman aged 50 to 60 in good health and CMV-seropositive.

The V call is TRBV2, the J call TRBJ1-5; D perhaps matches TRBD1 (5 bases). The V gene lost 4 bases and the J gene lost 6 bases, with 22 bases spanning the gap. In germline, CDR1 is SNHLY, CDR2 FYNNEI. The CDR3 loop spans 17 amino acids. The DNA of the CDR3 is TGTGCCAGCAGTGGGGTTCCTCCCGGGGGGAGGGGTCAGCCCCAGCATTTT. This translates into CASSGVPPGGRGQPQHF.

This clone was seen just once. The CDR3 is CASSEGQPNEKLFF. CDR3 sequence (DNA): TGCGCCAGCAGCGAGGGACAGCCTAATGAAAAACTGTTTTTT. This chain links TRBV5-1 with TRBJ1-4; 7 bases align to TRBD1. V dropped 4 bases and J dropped 3; count of bases not matched to a gene: 3. CDR1 is SGHRS and CDR2 is YFSETQ in the germline V gene. The CDR3 runs 14 residues.

The rearrangement uses TRBV7-3 and TRBJ2-7; 11 positions agree with TRBD1. Germline CDR1 reads SGHTA; CDR2 reads FQGTGA. The CDR3 loop spans 16 amino acids. J was trimmed by 2 bases and V by 6 bases; bases with no gene match: 9. CDR3 amino acids: CASSHTGTGGPYEQYF. In nucleotides, the CDR3 is TGTGCCAGCAGTCATACCGGGACAGGGGGACCCTACGAGCAGTACTTC. Full variable domain (rest looked up from reference TRBV7-3 and TRBJ2-7): GAGVSQTPSNKVTEKGKYVELRCDPISGHTALYWYRQSLGQGPEFLIYFQGTGAADDSGLPNDRFFAVRPEGSVSTLKIQRTERGDSAVYLCASSHTGTGGPYEQYFGPGTRLTVT.